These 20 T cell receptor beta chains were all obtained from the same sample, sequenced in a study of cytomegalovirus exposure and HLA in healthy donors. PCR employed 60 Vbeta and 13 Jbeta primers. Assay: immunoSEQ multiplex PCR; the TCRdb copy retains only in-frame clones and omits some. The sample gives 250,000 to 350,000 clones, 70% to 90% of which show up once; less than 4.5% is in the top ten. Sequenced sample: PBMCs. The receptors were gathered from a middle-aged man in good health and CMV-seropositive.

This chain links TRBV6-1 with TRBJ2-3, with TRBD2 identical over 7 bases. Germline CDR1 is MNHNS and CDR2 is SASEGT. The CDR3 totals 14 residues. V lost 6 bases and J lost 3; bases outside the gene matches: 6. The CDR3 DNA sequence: TGTGCCAGCAGCGGGGGGATAGTGACAGATACGCAGTATTTT. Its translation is CASSGGIVTDTQYF.

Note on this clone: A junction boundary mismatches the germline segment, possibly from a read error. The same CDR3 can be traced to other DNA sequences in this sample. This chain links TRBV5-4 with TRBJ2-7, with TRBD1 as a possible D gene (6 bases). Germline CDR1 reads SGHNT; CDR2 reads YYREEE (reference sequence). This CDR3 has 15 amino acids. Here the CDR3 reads CASSLPGATSYEQYF. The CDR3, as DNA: TGTGCCAGCAGCTTGCCAGGGGCCACCTCCTATGAGCAGTACTTC. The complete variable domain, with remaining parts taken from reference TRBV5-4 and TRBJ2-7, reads ETGVTQSPTHLIKTRGQQVTLRCSSQSGHNTVSWYQQALGQGPQFIFQYYREEENGRGNFPPRFSGLQFPNYSSELNVNALELDDSALYLCASSLPGATSYEQYFGPGTRLTVT.

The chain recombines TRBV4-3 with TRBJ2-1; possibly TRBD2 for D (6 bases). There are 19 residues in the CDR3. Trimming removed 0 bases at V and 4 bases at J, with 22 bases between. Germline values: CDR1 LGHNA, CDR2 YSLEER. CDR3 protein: CASSQDSSGLGIRYNEQFF. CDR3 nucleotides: TGCGCCAGCAGCCAAGATAGCTCGGGACTTGGTATACGGTACAATGAGCAGTTCTTC.

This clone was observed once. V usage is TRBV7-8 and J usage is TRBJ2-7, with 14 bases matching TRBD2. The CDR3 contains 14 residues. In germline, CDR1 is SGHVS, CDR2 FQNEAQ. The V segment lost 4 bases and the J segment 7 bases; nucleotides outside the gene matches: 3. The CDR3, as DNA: TGTGCCAGCAGCTCGACTAGCGGGAGGGGAGAGCAGTACTTC. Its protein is CASSSTSGRGEQYF. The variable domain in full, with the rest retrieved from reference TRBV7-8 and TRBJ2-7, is GAGVSQSPRYKVAKRGQDVALRCDPISGHVSLFWYQQALGQGPEFLTYFQNEAQLDKSGLPSDRFFAERPEGSVSTLKIQRTQQEDSAVYLCASSSTSGRGEQYFGPGTRLTVT.

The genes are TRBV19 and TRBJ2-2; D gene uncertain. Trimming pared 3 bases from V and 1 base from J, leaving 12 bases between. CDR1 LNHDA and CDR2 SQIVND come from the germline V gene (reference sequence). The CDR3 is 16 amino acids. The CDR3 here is CASSIYSSENTGELFF. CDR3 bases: TGTGCCAGTAGTATCTACAGTTCCGAGAACACCGGGGAGCTGTTTTTT.

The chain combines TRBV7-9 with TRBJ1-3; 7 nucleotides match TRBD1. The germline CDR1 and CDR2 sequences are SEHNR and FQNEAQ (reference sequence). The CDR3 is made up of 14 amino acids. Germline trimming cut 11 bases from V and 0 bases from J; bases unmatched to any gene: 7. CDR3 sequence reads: CAGTETTSGNTIYF. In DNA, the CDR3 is TGTGCCGGGACAGAAACAACCTCTGGAAACACCATATATTTT.

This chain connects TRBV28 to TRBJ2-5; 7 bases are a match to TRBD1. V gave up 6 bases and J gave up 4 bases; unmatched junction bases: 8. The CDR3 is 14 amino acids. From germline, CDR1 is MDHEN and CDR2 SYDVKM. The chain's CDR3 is CASRTPRQGETQYF. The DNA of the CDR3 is TGTGCCAGCAGGACCCCGCGACAGGGAGAGACCCAGTACTTC.

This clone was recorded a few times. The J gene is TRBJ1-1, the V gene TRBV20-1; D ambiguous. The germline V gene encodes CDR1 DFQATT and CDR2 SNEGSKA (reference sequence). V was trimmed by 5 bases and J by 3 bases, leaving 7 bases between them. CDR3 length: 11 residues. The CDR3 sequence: CSARTDTEAFF. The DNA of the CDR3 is TGCAGTGCTCGAACAGACACTGAAGCTTTCTTT.

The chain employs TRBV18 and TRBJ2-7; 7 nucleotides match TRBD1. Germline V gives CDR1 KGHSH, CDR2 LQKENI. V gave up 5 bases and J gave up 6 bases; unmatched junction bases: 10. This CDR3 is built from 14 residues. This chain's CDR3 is CASSFRDSSVEQYF. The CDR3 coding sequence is TGTGCCAGCTCATTCCGGGACAGTTCTGTCGAGCAGTACTTC.

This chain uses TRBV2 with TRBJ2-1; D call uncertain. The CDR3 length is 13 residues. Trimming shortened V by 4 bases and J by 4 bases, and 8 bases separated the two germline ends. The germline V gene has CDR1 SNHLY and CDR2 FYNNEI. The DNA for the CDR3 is TGTGCCAGCAGTGCTGCGGTATACAATGAGCAGTTCTTC. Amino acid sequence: CASSAAVYNEQFF.

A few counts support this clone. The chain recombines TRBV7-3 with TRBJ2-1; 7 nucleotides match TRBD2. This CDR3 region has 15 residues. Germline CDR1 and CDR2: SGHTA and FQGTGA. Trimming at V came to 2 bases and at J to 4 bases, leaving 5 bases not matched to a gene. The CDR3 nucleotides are TGTGCCAGCAGCTTATCTAGCGGAGCTTACAATGAGCAGTTCTTC. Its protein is CASSLSSGAYNEQFF.

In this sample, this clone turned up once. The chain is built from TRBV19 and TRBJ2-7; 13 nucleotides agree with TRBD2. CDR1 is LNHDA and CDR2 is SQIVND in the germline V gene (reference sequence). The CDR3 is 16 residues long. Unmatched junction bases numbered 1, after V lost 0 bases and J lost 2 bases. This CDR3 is CASSIEGTSGTYEQYF. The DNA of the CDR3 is TGTGCCAGTAGTATAGAAGGGACTAGCGGGACCTACGAGCAGTACTTC.

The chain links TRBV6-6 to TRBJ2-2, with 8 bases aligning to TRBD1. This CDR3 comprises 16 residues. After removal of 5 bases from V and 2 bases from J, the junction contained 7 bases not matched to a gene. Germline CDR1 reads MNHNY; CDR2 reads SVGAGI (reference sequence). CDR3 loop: CASSIPGQENTGELFF. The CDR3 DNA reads TGTGCCAGCAGTATCCCGGGACAGGAAAACACCGGGGAGCTGTTTTTT.

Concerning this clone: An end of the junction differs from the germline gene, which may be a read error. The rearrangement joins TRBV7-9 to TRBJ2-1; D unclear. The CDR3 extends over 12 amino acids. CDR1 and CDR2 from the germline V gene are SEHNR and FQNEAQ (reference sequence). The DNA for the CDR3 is TGTGCCAGCAGCGTAGCTAGTTATGAGCAGTTCTTC. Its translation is CASSVASYEQFF.

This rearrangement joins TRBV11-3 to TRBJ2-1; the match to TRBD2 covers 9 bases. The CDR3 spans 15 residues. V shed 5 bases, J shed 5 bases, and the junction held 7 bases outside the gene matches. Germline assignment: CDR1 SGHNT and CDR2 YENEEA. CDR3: CASSVAGAYHNEQFF. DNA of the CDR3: TGTGCCAGCAGCGTAGCGGGAGCATACCACAATGAGCAGTTCTTC.

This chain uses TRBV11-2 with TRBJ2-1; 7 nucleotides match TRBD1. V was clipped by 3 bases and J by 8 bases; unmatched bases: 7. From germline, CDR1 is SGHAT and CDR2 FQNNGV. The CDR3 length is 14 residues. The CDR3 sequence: CASSFRTGGDEQFF. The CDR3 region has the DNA TGTGCCAGCAGCTTTAGGACAGGAGGCGATGAGCAGTTCTTC.

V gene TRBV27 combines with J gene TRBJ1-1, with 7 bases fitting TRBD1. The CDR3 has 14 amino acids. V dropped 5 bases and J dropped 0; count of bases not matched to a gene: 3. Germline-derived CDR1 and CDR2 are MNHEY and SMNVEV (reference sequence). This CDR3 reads CASSRGTVNTEAFF. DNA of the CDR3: TGTGCCAGCAGTCGCGGGACAGTGAACACTGAAGCTTTCTTT.

The DNA of the CDR3 is TGTGCCAGTAGCCCTAGGGGATTCCAGGGGAGCACTGAAGCTTTCTTT. Translation: CASSPRGFQGSTEAFF. The chain joins TRBV19 to TRBJ1-1, with a possible D match to TRBD1 (6 bases). Germline CDR1 LNHDA, CDR2 SQIVND (reference sequence). The CDR3 loop spans 16 amino acids. Trimming left V 6 bases short and J 4 bases short, with 21 bases between.

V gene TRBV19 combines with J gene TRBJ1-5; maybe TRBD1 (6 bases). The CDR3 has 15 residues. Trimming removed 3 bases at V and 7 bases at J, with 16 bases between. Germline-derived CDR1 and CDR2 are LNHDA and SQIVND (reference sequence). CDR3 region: CASSILGGGAQPQHF. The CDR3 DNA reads TGTGCCAGTAGTATTCTGGGAGGGGGAGCCCAGCCCCAGCATTTT.

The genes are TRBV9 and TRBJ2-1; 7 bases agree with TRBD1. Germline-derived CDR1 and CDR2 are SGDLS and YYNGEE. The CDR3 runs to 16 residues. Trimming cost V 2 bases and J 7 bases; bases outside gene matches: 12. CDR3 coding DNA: TGTGCCAGCAGCGTCACATGGACAGGTGAGGGGAATGAGCAGTTCTTC. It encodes CASSVTWTGEGNEQFF.